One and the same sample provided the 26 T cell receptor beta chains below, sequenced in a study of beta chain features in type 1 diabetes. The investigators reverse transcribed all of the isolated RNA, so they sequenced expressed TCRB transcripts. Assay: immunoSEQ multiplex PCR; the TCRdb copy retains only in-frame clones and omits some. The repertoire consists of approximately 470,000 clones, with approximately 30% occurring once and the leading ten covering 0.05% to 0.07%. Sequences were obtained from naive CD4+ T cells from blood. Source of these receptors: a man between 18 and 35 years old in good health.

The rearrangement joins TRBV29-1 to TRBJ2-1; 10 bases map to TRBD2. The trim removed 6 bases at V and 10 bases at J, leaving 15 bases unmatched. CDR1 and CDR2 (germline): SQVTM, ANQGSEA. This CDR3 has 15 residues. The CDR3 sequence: CSVVPGLASEGEQFF. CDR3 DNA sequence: TGCAGCGTAGTACCGGGACTAGCGTCCGAGGGGGAGCAGTTCTTC.

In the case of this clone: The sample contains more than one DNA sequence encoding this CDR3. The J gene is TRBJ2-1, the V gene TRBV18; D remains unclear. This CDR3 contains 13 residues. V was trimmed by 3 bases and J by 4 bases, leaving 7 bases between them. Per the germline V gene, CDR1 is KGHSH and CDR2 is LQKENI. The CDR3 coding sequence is TGTGCCAGCTCACCCACCGGGTACAATGAGCAGTTCTTC. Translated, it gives CASSPTGYNEQFF. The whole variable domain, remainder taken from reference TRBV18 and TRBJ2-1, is NAGVMQNPRHLVRRRGQEARLRCSPMKGHSHVYWYRQLPEEGLKFMVYLQKENIIDESGMPKERFSAEFPKEGPSILRIQQVVRGDSAAYFCASSPTGYNEQFFGPGTRLTVL.

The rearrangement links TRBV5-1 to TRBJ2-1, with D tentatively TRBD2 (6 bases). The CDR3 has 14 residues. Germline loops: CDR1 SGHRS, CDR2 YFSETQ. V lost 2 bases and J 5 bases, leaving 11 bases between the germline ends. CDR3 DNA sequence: TGCGCCAGCAGCTTTGCGGGGCTAGACAATGAGCAGTTCTTC. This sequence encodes CASSFAGLDNEQFF.

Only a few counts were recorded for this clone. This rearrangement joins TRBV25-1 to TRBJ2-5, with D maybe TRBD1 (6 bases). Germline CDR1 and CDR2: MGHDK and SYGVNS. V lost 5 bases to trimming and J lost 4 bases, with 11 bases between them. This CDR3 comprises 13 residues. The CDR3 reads CASSPQGLETQYF. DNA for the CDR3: TGTGCCAGCAGTCCACAGGGTCTAGAGACCCAGTACTTC.

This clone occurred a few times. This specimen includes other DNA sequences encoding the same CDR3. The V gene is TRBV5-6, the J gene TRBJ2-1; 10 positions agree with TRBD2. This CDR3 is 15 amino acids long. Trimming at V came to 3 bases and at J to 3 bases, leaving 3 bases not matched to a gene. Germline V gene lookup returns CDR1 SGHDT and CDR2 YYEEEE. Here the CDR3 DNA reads TGTGCCAGCAGCTCACGACTAGCGGGCTACAATGAGCAGTTCTTC. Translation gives CASSSRLAGYNEQFF. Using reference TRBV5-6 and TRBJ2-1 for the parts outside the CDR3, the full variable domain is DAGVTQSPTHLIKTRGQQVTLRCSPKSGHDTVSWYQQALGQGPQFIFQYYEEEERQRGNFPDRFSGHQFPNYSSELNVNALLLGDSALYLCASSSRLAGYNEQFFGPGTRLTVL.

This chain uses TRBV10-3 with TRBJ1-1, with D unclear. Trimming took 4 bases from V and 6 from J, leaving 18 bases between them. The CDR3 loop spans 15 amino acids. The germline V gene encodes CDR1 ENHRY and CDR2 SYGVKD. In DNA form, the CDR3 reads TGTGCCATCAGTGGTGCCCTGGACGGTGGGGCTGAAGCTTTCTTT. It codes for CAISGALDGGAEAFF.

CDR3 sequence (DNA): TGTGCCAGTAGTATAGACAGGGTCGGCAATGAGCAGTTCTTC. Its protein product is CASSIDRVGNEQFF. V usage is TRBV19 and J usage is TRBJ2-1; D might be TRBD1 (5 bases). Trimming left V 0 bases short and J 6 bases short, with 9 bases between. The CDR3 loop spans 14 amino acids. Germline V gene data show CDR1 as LNHDA and CDR2 as SQIVND (reference sequence).

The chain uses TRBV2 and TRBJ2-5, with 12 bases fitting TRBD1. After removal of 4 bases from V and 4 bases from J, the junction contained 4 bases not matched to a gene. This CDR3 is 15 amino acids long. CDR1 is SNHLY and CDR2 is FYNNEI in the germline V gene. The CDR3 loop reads CASSAGDRGRETQYF. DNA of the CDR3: TGTGCCAGCAGTGCAGGGGACAGGGGGCGAGAGACCCAGTACTTC.

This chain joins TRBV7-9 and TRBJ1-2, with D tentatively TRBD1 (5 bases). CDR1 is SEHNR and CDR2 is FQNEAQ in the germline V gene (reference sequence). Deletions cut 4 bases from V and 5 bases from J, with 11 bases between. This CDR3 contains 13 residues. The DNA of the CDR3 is TGTGCCAGCAGCTCGGACGGGACTTATGGCTACACCTTC. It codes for CASSSDGTYGYTF.

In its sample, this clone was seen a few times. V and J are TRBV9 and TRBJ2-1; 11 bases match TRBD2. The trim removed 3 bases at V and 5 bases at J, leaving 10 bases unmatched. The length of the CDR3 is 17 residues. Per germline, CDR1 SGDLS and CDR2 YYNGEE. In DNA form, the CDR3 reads TGTGCCAGCAGCGCCGGGTCCGGGACTAGCGGAAACAATGAGCAGTTCTTC. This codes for CASSAGSGTSGNNEQFF.

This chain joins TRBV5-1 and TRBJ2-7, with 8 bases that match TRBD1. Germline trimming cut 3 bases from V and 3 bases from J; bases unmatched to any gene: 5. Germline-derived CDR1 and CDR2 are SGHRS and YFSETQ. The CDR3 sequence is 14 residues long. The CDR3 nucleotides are TGCGCCAGCAGCTCCGGGACAGGCCGCTACGAGCAGTACTTC. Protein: CASSSGTGRYEQYF.

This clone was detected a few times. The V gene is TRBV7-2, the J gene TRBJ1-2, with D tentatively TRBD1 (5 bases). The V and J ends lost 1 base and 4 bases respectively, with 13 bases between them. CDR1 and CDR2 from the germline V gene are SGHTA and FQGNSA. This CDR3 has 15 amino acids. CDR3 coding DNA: TGTGCCAGCAGCTTAGGTCCAGGGAACGGCTATGGCTACACCTTC. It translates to CASSLGPGNGYGYTF.

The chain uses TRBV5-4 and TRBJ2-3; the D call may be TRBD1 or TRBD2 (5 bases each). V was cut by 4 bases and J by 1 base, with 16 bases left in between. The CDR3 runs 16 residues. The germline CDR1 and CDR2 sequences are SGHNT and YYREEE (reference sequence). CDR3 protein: CASSPRDGKGTDTQYF. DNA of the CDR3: TGTGCCAGCAGCCCACGGGACGGGAAAGGCACAGATACGCAGTATTTT.

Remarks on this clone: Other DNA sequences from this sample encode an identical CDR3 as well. DNA for the CDR3: TGCAGTGCTTCGTCCTCCTACGAGCAGTACTTC. Translating it yields CSASSSYEQYF. The V gene is TRBV20-1, the J gene TRBJ2-7; D call uncertain. This CDR3 spans 11 amino acids. CDR1 and CDR2 from the germline V gene are DFQATT and SNEGSKA (reference sequence). Trimming stripped 5 bases from V and 0 bases from J, with 5 bases between.

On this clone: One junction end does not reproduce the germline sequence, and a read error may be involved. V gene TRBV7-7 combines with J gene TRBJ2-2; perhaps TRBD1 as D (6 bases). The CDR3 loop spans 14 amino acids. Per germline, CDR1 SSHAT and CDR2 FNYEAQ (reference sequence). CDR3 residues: CASSSTGLAGELFF. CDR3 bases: TGTGCTAGCAGTTCCACAGGGTTGGCCGGGGAGCTGTTTTTT.

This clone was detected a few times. This CDR3 is CASNSGGREQFF. As DNA, the CDR3 is TGTGCCAGCAACTCAGGGGGCCGCGAGCAGTTCTTC. The chain has TRBV11-2 and TRBJ2-1; 8 bases line up with TRBD1. V was clipped by 7 bases and J by 10 bases; unmatched bases: 6. The CDR3 is made up of 12 amino acids. Germline loops: CDR1 SGHAT, CDR2 FQNNGV.

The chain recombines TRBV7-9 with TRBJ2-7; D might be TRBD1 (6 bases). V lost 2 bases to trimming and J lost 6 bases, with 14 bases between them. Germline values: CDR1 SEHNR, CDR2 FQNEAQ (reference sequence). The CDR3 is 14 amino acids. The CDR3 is CASSLQQGTLEQYF. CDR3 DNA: TGTGCCAGCAGCTTACAGCAGGGGACCCTCGAGCAGTACTTC.

CDR3 in DNA: TGTGCCAGCAGATCAACAGGGGGCTCCCCCTACAATGAGCAGTTCTTC. It is translated as CASRSTGGSPYNEQFF. The chain is built from TRBV7-9 and TRBJ2-1; 9 bases map to TRBD1. Looked up from germline, CDR1 is SEHNR and CDR2 is FQNEAQ (reference sequence). The ends lost 6 bases at V and 2 bases at J; junction bases unmatched: 8. The CDR3 totals 16 residues.

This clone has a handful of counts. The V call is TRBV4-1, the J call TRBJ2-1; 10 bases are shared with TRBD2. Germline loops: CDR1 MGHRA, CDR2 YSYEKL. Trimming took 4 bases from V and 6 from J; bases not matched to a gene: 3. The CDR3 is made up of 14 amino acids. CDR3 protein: CASSRTSGFNEQFF. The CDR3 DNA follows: TGCGCCAGCAGCCGGACTAGCGGTTTCAATGAGCAGTTCTTC.

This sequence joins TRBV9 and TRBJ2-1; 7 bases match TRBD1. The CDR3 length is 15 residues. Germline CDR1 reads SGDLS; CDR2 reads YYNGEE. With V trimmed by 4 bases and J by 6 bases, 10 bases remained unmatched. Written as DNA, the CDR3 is TGTGCCAGCAGCACCCGAGACAGGGAAGGCAATGAGCAGTTCTTC. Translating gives CASSTRDREGNEQFF.

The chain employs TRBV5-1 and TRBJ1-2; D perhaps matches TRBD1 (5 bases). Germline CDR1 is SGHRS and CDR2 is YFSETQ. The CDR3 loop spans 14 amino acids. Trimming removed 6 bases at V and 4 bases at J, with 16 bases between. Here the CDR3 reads CASTFSTEGYGYTF. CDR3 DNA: TGCGCCAGCACCTTCTCGACAGAAGGCTATGGCTACACCTTC.

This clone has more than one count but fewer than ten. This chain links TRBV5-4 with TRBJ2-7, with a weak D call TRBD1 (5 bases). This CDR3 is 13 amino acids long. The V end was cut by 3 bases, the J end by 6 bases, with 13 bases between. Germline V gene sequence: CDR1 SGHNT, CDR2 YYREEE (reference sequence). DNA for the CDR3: TGTGCCAGCAGCTCGACAGCCTCGGGCGAGCAGTACTTC. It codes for CASSSTASGEQYF.

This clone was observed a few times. The CDR3 region has the DNA TGTGCCAGCAGCCAAGGAGAGGCCAGGTCCTACGAGCAGTACTTC. It is translated as CASSQGEARSYEQYF. The rearrangement links TRBV14 to TRBJ2-7; no firm D call. CDR1 SGHDN and CDR2 FVKESK come from the germline V gene. The ends were cut back, 1 base at V and 1 base at J, with 11 bases in the middle. The CDR3 runs 15 residues. Combining the CDR3 with reference TRBV14 and TRBJ2-7 gives the whole variable domain EAGVTQFPSHSVIEKGQTVTLRCDPISGHDNLYWYRRVMGKEIKFLLHFVKESKQDESGMPNNRFLAERTGGTYSTLKVQPAELEDSGVYFCASSQGEARSYEQYFGPGTRLTVT.

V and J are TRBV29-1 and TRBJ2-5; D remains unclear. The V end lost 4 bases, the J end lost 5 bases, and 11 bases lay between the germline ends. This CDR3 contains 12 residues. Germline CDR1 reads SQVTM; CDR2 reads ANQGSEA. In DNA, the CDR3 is TGCAGCGTTGCGTTGCAGGCGGAGACCCAGTACTTC. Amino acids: CSVALQAETQYF.

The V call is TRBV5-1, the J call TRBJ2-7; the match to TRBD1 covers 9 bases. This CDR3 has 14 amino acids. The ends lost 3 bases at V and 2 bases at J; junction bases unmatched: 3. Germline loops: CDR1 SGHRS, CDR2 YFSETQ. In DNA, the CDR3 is TGCGCCAGCAGCTGGACAGGGGAGGCCTACGAGCAGTACTTC. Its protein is CASSWTGEAYEQYF. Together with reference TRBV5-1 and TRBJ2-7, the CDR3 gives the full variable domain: KAGVTQTPRYLIKTRGQQVTLSCSPISGHRSVSWYQQTPGQGLQFLFEYFSETQRNKGNFPGRFSGRQFSNSRSEMNVSTLELGDSALYLCASSWTGEAYEQYFGPGTRLTVT.

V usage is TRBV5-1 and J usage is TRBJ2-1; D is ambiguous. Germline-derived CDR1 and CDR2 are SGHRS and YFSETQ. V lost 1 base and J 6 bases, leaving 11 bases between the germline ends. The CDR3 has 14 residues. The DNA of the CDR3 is TGCGCCAGCAGCTTGTCGCACGGTAGCAATGAGCAGTTCTTC. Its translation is CASSLSHGSNEQFF.